Listed below are T cell receptor beta chains from one sample, sequenced in a study of early T cells in non-severe SARS-CoV-2 infection. TCRdb ran MiXCR on the 5' RACE reads and lists one entry per CDR3 protein. The data contain 25,000 to 35,000 distinct CDR3 sequences, approximately 5.2% of them singletons. Sample: whole blood. The receptor source for this set is an adult who was a healthcare worker with PCR-confirmed SARS-CoV-2 infection or an uninfected control (not recorded which). Each CDR3 is given with its conserved first and last residue. D genes are given only for firm matches. Size is omitted from some rows. Given values are once, few, many or a class for expanded clones.

abundance,v_gene,len,j_gene,d_gene,CDR3aa,CDR3nt
medium-sized,TRBV7-9,18,TRBJ1-5,-,CASSLVGTQQGWNQPQHF,TGTGCCAGCAGCTTAGTAGGGACACAACAGGGATGGAATCAGCCCCAGCATTTT
many,TRBV9,16,TRBJ2-1,TRBD2,CASSPLGTSDYNEQFF,TGTGCCAGCAGCCCTCTCGGGACTAGCGACTACAATGAGCAGTTCTTC
few,TRBV12-3/TRBV12-4,16,TRBJ2-3,TRBD2,CASSLGLAGGTDTQYF,TGTGCCAGCAGTTTAGGGCTAGCGGGAGGAACAGATACGCAGTATTTT
-,TRBV5-1,15,TRBJ2-2,-,CASSLGGSNTGELFF,TGCGCCAGCAGCTTAGGCGGTTCTAACACCGGGGAGCTGTTTTTT
once,TRBV7-2,16,TRBJ2-1,-,CASSVREARLDNEQFF,TGTGCCAGCAGCGTACGAGAGGCCCGGCTCGACAATGAGCAGTTCTTC
many,TRBV12-3/TRBV12-4,14,TRBJ1-4,-,CASTEGTNREKLFF,TGTGCCAGCACCGAGGGGACGAATCGAGAAAAACTGTTTTTT
many,TRBV11-2,15,TRBJ2-5,TRBD2,CASSSGLALQETQYF,TGTGCCAGCAGCTCCGGACTAGCCCTACAAGAGACCCAGTACTTC
many,TRBV16,18,TRBJ2-1,TRBD2,CASSQSLAGRSSYNEQFF,TGTGCCAGCAGCCAATCACTAGCGGGTCGTAGCTCCTACAATGAGCAGTTCTTC
many,TRBV20-1,13,TRBJ2-3,TRBD1,CSAQTGGTDTQYF,TGCAGTGCGCAGACAGGGGGCACAGATACGCAGTATTTT
many,TRBV9,14,TRBJ2-7,TRBD2,CASSLSGAAYEQYF,TGTGCCAGCAGTCTTAGCGGGGCAGCCTACGAGCAGTACTTC
many,TRBV20-1,14,TRBJ1-1,TRBD1,CSARQGARVTEAFF,TGCAGTGCGCGGCAGGGGGCGCGGGTCACTGAAGCTTTCTTT
many,TRBV10-2,14,TRBJ1-2,-,CASTSGVLPYGYTF,TGCGCCAGCACCTCAGGAGTGCTACCCTATGGCTACACCTTC
many,TRBV7-2,15,TRBJ2-5,TRBD2,CASSLALGLAETQYF,TGTGCCAGCAGCTTAGCGCTGGGACTAGCCGAGACCCAGTACTTC
-,TRBV18,15,TRBJ1-5,-,CASSPEWDNNQPQHF,TGTGCCAGCTCACCAGAGTGGGACAACAATCAGCCCCAGCATTTT
few,TRBV12-3/TRBV12-4,14,TRBJ1-4,TRBD1,CASSLVQGAGKLFF,TGTGCCAGCAGTTTGGTACAGGGGGCTGGGAAACTGTTTTTT
-,TRBV20-1,18,TRBJ2-1,TRBD2,CSNLAGREFQRCHNEQFF,TGCAGTAATCTAGCGGGGAGAGAGTTTCAAAGGTGCCACAATGAGCAGTTCTTC
many,TRBV5-1,17,TRBJ2-1,TRBD2,CASSQWTSGRRVSEQFF,TGCGCCAGCAGCCAATGGACTAGCGGGAGAAGGGTTAGTGAGCAGTTCTTC
many,TRBV7-9,18,TRBJ2-1,TRBD2,CASSWGLAAADSYNEQFF,TGTGCCAGCAGCTGGGGACTAGCGGCTGCCGACTCCTACAATGAGCAGTTCTTC
many,TRBV18,13,TRBJ1-5,TRBD1,CASSTGQNQPQHF,TGTGCCAGCTCAACGGGACAGAATCAGCCCCAGCATTTT
many,TRBV6-2/TRBV6-3,14,TRBJ2-1,-,CASSYGVGSGEQFF,TGTGCCAGCAGTTATGGGGTAGGATCGGGTGAGCAGTTCTTC
few,TRBV4-1,15,TRBJ1-5,TRBD1,CASSQVGDRGQPQHF,TGCGCCAGCAGCCAAGTTGGTGACAGGGGGCAGCCCCAGCATTTT
many,TRBV30,19,TRBJ2-6,TRBD1,CAWSVATGVSLSGANVLTF,TGTGCCTGGAGTGTAGCAACAGGGGTCTCTCTCTCTGGGGCCAACGTCCTGACTTTC
few,TRBV20-1,13,TRBJ2-1,TRBD2,CSATGTSGGEQFF,TGCAGTGCCACCGGGACTAGCGGGGGTGAGCAGTTCTTC
many,TRBV18,16,TRBJ1-1,-,CASSPGSKSPGTEAFF,TGTGCCAGCTCACCGGGATCCAAAAGCCCGGGGACTGAAGCTTTCTTT
many,TRBV29-1,16,TRBJ2-1,-,CSVEGNPDGSYNEQFF,TGCAGCGTTGAAGGGAACCCGGACGGATCCTACAATGAGCAGTTCTTC
few,TRBV24-1,17,TRBJ2-1,TRBD2,CATSDYHPGLAGGEQFF,TGTGCCACCAGTGATTACCACCCGGGACTAGCGGGAGGTGAGCAGTTCTTC
few,TRBV6-5,14,TRBJ2-1,-,CASSYGRSYNEQFF,TGTGCCAGCAGTTACGGGAGGAGCTACAATGAGCAGTTCTTC
many,TRBV4-1,15,TRBJ2-7,-,CASMLGDHVPYEQYF,TGCGCCAGCATGTTGGGGGATCATGTTCCGTACGAGCAGTACTTC
few,TRBV19,11,TRBJ1-2,-,CASQKGDGYTF,TGTGCCAGTCAAAAAGGGGATGGCTACACCTTC
many,TRBV20-1,13,TRBJ2-1,TRBD2,CSAPGTSYPEQFF,TGCAGTGCCCCCGGGACTAGCTATCCTGAGCAGTTCTTC
many,TRBV6-8,14,TRBJ2-3,-,CAPRGRIPTDTQYF,TGTGCCCCCCGAGGGAGGATACCCACAGATACGCAGTATTTT
many,TRBV20-1,14,TRBJ1-1,-,CSARGVSRNTEAFF,TGCAGTGCTAGGGGGGTCAGCCGGAACACTGAAGCTTTCTTT
many,TRBV20-1,14,TRBJ2-5,-,CSAREGRSVGTQYF,TGCAGTGCTAGAGAGGGCAGGAGCGTAGGGACCCAGTACTTC
-,TRBV28,15,TRBJ2-1,TRBD2,CASPPFSGSANEQFF,TGTGCCAGCCCTCCTTTTAGCGGGAGTGCTAATGAGCAGTTCTTC
many,TRBV2,13,TRBJ1-5,TRBD1,CASSATGLQPQHF,TGTGCCAGCAGCGCGACAGGGCTTCAGCCCCAGCATTTT
few,TRBV2,14,TRBJ2-1,-,CASSEHTTYNEQFF,TGTGCCAGCAGTGAACACACAACCTACAATGAGCAGTTCTTC
few,TRBV6-5,15,TRBJ2-6,-,CASSYDRSGANVLTF,TGTGCCAGCAGTTACGACAGATCTGGGGCCAACGTCCTGACTTTC
many,TRBV12-3/TRBV12-4,14,TRBJ1-1,-,CASRRHRENTEAFF,TGTGCCAGCAGGCGTCACAGGGAGAACACTGAAGCTTTCTTT
many,TRBV7-9,15,TRBJ2-1,-,CASSLDGGSYNEQFF,TGTGCCAGCAGCTTAGACGGGGGCTCCTACAATGAGCAGTTCTTC
many,TRBV7-9,13,TRBJ1-1,-,CASSLAAVGEAFF,TGTGCCAGCAGTCTAGCCGCTGTGGGTGAAGCTTTCTTT
many,TRBV20-1,15,TRBJ2-3,TRBD2,CSATGTTFGTDTQYF,TGCAGTGCTACCGGGACTACCTTCGGCACAGATACGCAGTATTTT
many,TRBV20-1,15,TRBJ1-2,TRBD1,CSARVFGTGLKGYTF,TGCAGTGCTAGGGTCTTTGGGACAGGGCTAAAGGGCTACACCTTC
many,TRBV6-5,14,TRBJ1-6,-,CASSRDMGGSPLHF,TGTGCCAGCAGTCGCGACATGGGGGGTTCACCCCTCCACTTT
-,TRBV3-1,11,TRBJ2-1,-,CASSVGTQSFF,TGTGCCAGCAGCGTGGGGACCCAGTCGTTCTTC
many,TRBV18,15,TRBJ2-5,-,CASSPADSWVETQYF,TGTGCCAGCTCACCCGCCGACAGTTGGGTAGAGACCCAGTACTTC
few,TRBV29-1,13,TRBJ1-5,-,CSAQGNSNQPQHF,TGCAGCGCTCAGGGTAATAGCAATCAGCCCCAGCATTTT
many,TRBV11-2,17,TRBJ2-3,TRBD2,CASSLEIQRESTDTQYF,TGTGCCAGCAGCTTAGAGATCCAGCGGGAGTCGACAGATACGCAGTATTTT
few,TRBV6-6,14,TRBJ1-2,TRBD1,CASSGTGQNYGYTF,TGTGCCAGCAGTGGGACGGGACAGAACTATGGCTACACCTTC
-,TRBV4-2,15,TRBJ2-7,-,CASSQDIYISYEQYF,TGTGCCAGCAGCCAAGATATTTACATATCCTACGAGCAGTACTTC
medium-sized,TRBV7-2,17,TRBJ1-2,-,CASSPRGGWDGRYGYTF,TGTGCCAGCAGCCCACGCGGAGGGTGGGACGGACGCTATGGCTACACCTTC
many,TRBV30,15,TRBJ2-1,-,CAWSVQGLASNEQFF,TGTGCCTGGAGTGTACAGGGTCTAGCGAGTAATGAGCAGTTCTTC
few,TRBV11-2,16,TRBJ2-5,TRBD2,CASSLVGGRYQETQYF,TGTGCCAGCAGCTTAGTCGGCGGGAGGTACCAAGAGACCCAGTACTTC
many,TRBV7-9,13,TRBJ2-1,-,CASSLVLGVTQFF,TGTGCCAGCAGCTTAGTTTTGGGCGTGACGCAGTTCTTC
-,TRBV3-1,15,TRBJ2-1,-,CASSQEMMEGNEQFF,TGTGCCAGCAGCCAAGAGATGATGGAGGGCAATGAGCAGTTCTTC